The 31 T cell receptor beta chains in this list originate from one sample, sequenced in a study of identical twins. MiXCR, applied by TCRdb to the 5' RACE reads, yields one record per CDR3 protein. Of around 670,000 distinct CDR3 sequences listed, around 6% are singletons. Sequences were obtained from naive T cells sorted from blood. These receptors were taken from a man aged 18 to 29 in good health.

This clonotype has more than one count but fewer than ten. The chain recombines TRBV6-1 with TRBJ2-5; D could derive from TRBD1 or TRBD2 (5 bases each). CDR1 and CDR2 from the germline V gene are MNHNS and SASEGT. The CDR3 contains 18 residues. Trimming left V 7 bases short and J 9 bases short, with 33 bases between. CDR3 DNA sequence: TGTGCCAGCACTCCCCTTGGGACCTCCACACTCACCCAGGGAGCCCAGTACTTC. This encodes CASTPLGTSTLTQGAQYF.

In its sample, this clonotype was seen many times. V is TRBV5-6 and J is TRBJ2-3; 10 nucleotides line up with TRBD2. In germline, CDR1 is SGHDT, CDR2 YYEEEE. The CDR3 consists of 16 residues. The trim removed 4 bases at V and 2 bases at J, leaving 7 bases unmatched. CDR3 protein: CASSPGTSEPTDTQYF. The CDR3 DNA is TGTGCCAGCAGCCCGGGGACTAGCGAGCCCACAGATACGCAGTATTTT. The full variable domain, completed using reference TRBV5-6 and TRBJ2-3, is DAGVTQSPTHLIKTRGQQVTLRCSPKSGHDTVSWYQQALGQGPQFIFQYYEEEERQRGNFPDRFSGHQFPNYSSELNVNALLLGDSALYLCASSPGTSEPTDTQYFGPGTRLTVL.

This clonotype was seen more than once but under ten times. The chain couples TRBV5-1 to TRBJ2-2, with TRBD1 matching over 7 bases. Germline V gene sequence: CDR1 SGHRS, CDR2 YFSETQ. The J segment lost 5 bases and the V segment lost 7 bases, leaving 5 bases of the junction unmatched. The CDR3 has 13 amino acids. CDR3 DNA: TGCGCCAGCGGGACAGATAATACCGGGGAGCTGTTTTTT. Protein product: CASGTDNTGELFF.

V is TRBV3-1 and J is TRBJ2-5; 8 bases are a match to TRBD2. V gave up 0 bases and J gave up 4 bases; unmatched junction bases: 4. This CDR3 has 15 amino acids. Germline V gene sequence: CDR1 LGHDT, CDR2 YNNKEL (reference sequence). CDR3 DNA: TGTGCCAGCAGCCAAGATCATCTAGCGGGAGAGACCCAGTACTTC. Its translation is CASSQDHLAGETQYF.

This clonotype has a count of ten or more. V usage is TRBV20-1 and J usage is TRBJ2-3; D is undetermined. CDR1 and CDR2 from the germline V gene are DFQATT and SNEGSKA (reference sequence). V was shortened by 2 bases and J by 4 bases, with 13 bases between the two germline ends. The CDR3 runs 14 residues. CDR3 nucleotides: TGCAGTGCTAGATCCCGTTTTCTGTCAGATACGCAGTATTTT. It yields the protein CSARSRFLSDTQYF.

The genes are TRBV5-5 and TRBJ1-1; D is uncertain. Germline-derived CDR1 and CDR2 are SGHKS and YYEKEE (reference sequence). V was clipped by 7 bases and J by 11 bases, with 24 bases between them. The CDR3 is 14 residues long. The CDR3 region is CASSLESSAASAFF. In DNA form, the CDR3 reads TGTGCCAGCTCCCTCGAATCGTCTGCCGCGTCGGCTTTCTTT.

This clonotype was seen at least ten times. V is TRBV20-1 and J is TRBJ1-1, with D possibly being TRBD1 (5 bases). There are 8 residues in the CDR3. Germline CDR1 and CDR2: DFQATT and SNEGSKA (reference sequence). The CDR3 bases are TGCAGGACAGAAGAAGCTTTCTTT. Amino acid sequence: CRTEEAFF.

At least ten counts were recorded for this clonotype. V and J are TRBV5-1 and TRBJ2-3, with D perhaps given as TRBD1 or TRBD2 (5 bases each). CDR3 length: 13 amino acids. Trimming pared 1 base from V and 6 bases from J, leaving 9 bases between. In germline, CDR1 is SGHRS, CDR2 YFSETQ. The CDR3 protein is CASSLRGEDTQYF. CDR3 nucleotide sequence: TGCGCCAGCAGCTTGAGAGGGGAGGATACGCAGTATTTT.

The table lists this clonotype with many counts. The chain employs TRBV11-2 and TRBJ2-7; 10 positions match TRBD1. Per the germline V gene, CDR1 is SGHAT and CDR2 is FQNNGV. The CDR3 spans 17 residues. Trimming removed 3 bases from V and 3 bases from J; junction bases left unmatched: 11. CDR3 coding DNA: TGTGCCAGCAGCTTTACCCGCGGACAGGGGGAGTACTACGAGCAGTACTTC. This sequence encodes CASSFTRGQGEYYEQYF.

The table lists this clonotype with a few counts. The chain carries TRBV25-1 and TRBJ2-2; the D is unclear. The CDR3 extends over 13 amino acids. Per the germline V gene, CDR1 is MGHDK and CDR2 is SYGVNS. Trimming cost V 2 bases and J 9 bases, with 10 bases left between them. CDR3 sequence: CASSEPAERELFF. The CDR3 DNA reads as TGTGCCAGCAGTGAACCGGCGGAGAGGGAGCTGTTTTTT.

The sample holds a few counts of this clonotype. This chain uses TRBV3-1 with TRBJ2-1; TRBD2 aligns across 15 bases. Germline CDR1 reads LGHDT; CDR2 reads YNNKEL (reference sequence). V lost 0 bases, J lost 3 bases, and 6 bases stayed unmatched. This CDR3 has 19 amino acids. CDR3 residues: CASSQERTSGRAGYNEQFF. The CDR3 region has the DNA TGTGCCAGCAGCCAAGAAAGGACTAGCGGGAGGGCCGGCTACAATGAGCAGTTCTTC.

The CDR3 here is CASSSVGRNEQFF. As DNA, the CDR3 is TGTGCCAGCAGTTCTGTCGGGAGGAATGAGCAGTTCTTC. This chain uses TRBV3-1 with TRBJ2-1, with 7 bases matching TRBD2. The CDR3 extends over 13 amino acids. CDR1 and CDR2 from the germline V gene are LGHDT and YNNKEL (reference sequence). Losses at the gene ends were 6 bases for V and 7 bases for J; bases not matched to a gene: 6.

This clonotype was counted between two and nine times. This chain links TRBV16 with TRBJ1-5; D is possibly TRBD1 (5 bases). CDR1 and CDR2 (germline): KGHSY, FQNENV. The germline V and J ends were trimmed by 4 bases and 0 bases, with 13 bases remaining between them. This CDR3 has 16 residues. CDR3 in DNA: TGTGCCAGCAGCCCCAAGACAGTTTTTAGCAATCAGCCCCAGCATTTT. The encoded protein is CASSPKTVFSNQPQHF. The full variable domain, its missing parts supplied by reference TRBV16 and TRBJ1-5, is GEEVAQTPKHLVRGEGQKAKLYCAPIKGHSYVFWYQQVLKNEFKFLISFQNENVFDETGMPKERFSAKCLPNSPCSLEIQATKLEDSAVYFCASSPKTVFSNQPQHFGDGTRLSIL.

This clonotype was detected a few times. The CDR3 nucleotides are TGTGCCAGCAGCTTGCAGGGGAACGGAAACACCATATATTTT. Translating gives CASSLQGNGNTIYF. The rearrangement uses TRBV5-5 and TRBJ1-3; D possibly corresponds to TRBD1 (6 bases). The CDR3 is 14 residues long. V was pared by 1 base and J by 4 bases, with 9 bases between. From germline, CDR1 is SGHKS and CDR2 YYEKEE (reference sequence).

The sample holds many counts of this clonotype. The chain carries TRBV12-3 or TRBV12-4 and TRBJ2-7; D tentatively reads TRBD1 or TRBD2 (5 bases each). The CDR3 contains 13 residues. The V gene lost 6 bases and the J gene lost 7 bases, with 16 bases spanning the gap. The CDR3 coding sequence is TGTGCCAGCAGCCCAACGGGACCCGTGGAGCAGTACGTC. It specifies CASSPTGPVEQYV.

This clonotype has ten or more counts. This chain links TRBV4-3 with TRBJ2-7; no firm D call. The CDR3 extends over 15 amino acids. Germline CDR1 and CDR2: LGHNA and YSLEER. Trimming stripped 2 bases from V and 0 bases from J, with 11 bases between. The CDR3 nucleotides are TGCGCCAGCAGCCAAACTGTGGGCCTCTCCTACGAGCAGTACTTC. Translation gives CASSQTVGLSYEQYF.

Comment on this clonotype: Given a much more abundant clone one base away, this may be a read error. V and J are TRBV20-1 and TRBJ2-1; D may match TRBD1 or TRBD2 (6 bases each). There are 11 residues in the CDR3. CDR1 is DFQATT, CDR2 SNEGSKA, per germline (reference sequence). CDR3 DNA sequence: TGCAGTGCTGGAGACGGGCGGGACACGTTCTTC. It is translated as CSAGDGRDTFF.

This clonotype was observed at least ten times. The J gene is TRBJ1-2, the V gene TRBV11-2, with TRBD1 matching over 9 bases. Unmatched junction bases numbered 8, after V lost 5 bases and J lost 7 bases. This CDR3 has 14 residues. Germline CDR1 and CDR2: SGHAT and FQNNGV. CDR3 sequence reads: CASSTTTGGSGYTF. The DNA of the CDR3 is TGTGCCAGCAGCACAACGACAGGGGGAAGTGGCTACACCTTC.

This clonotype was counted many times. This chain links TRBV12-3 or TRBV12-4 with TRBJ2-3, with D possibly matching TRBD1 (6 bases). This CDR3 is built from 15 residues. Trimming stripped 2 bases from V and 1 base from J, with 10 bases between. The CDR3 region is CASSLTRGGTDTQYF. The CDR3 region has the DNA TGTGCCAGCAGTTTAACCAGGGGAGGCACAGATACGCAGTATTTT.

This clonotype was counted at least ten times. This CDR3 is CASSSTSGGNEQFF. For the CDR3, the DNA is TGTGCCAGCAGTTCCACTAGCGGGGGCAATGAGCAGTTCTTC. The J gene is TRBJ2-1, the V gene TRBV6-5, with TRBD2 matching 11 bases. V shed 4 bases and J 6 bases; nucleotides not matched to a gene: 2. CDR1 is MNHEY and CDR2 is SVGAGI in the germline V gene. CDR3 size: 14 residues.

The chain couples TRBV12-3 or TRBV12-4 to TRBJ1-2; 8 bases fit TRBD1. There are 16 residues in the CDR3. V lost 5 bases to trimming and J lost 4 bases; unmatched junction nucleotides: 12. CDR3: CASSPSRGTGGYGYTF. For the CDR3, the DNA is TGTGCCAGCAGTCCTTCCCGGGGGACAGGAGGCTATGGCTACACCTTC.

This clonotype was picked up many times. This chain connects TRBV7-3 to TRBJ2-2, with TRBD2 identical over 10 bases. CDR1 is SGHTA and CDR2 is FQGTGA in the germline V gene. After removal of 5 bases from V and 4 bases from J, the junction contained 7 bases not matched to a gene. This CDR3 spans 16 amino acids. The CDR3 loop reads CASSPRTSGITGELFF. CDR3 nucleotides: TGTGCCAGCAGCCCTAGGACTAGCGGAATCACCGGGGAGCTGTTTTTT.

The sample holds many counts of this clonotype. CDR3 DNA: TGTGCCACCAGTGATTTTTCGGTCGGCGTTCAGAGACTGCAAGAGACCCAGTACTTC. Amino acids: CATSDFSVGVQRLQETQYF. V usage is TRBV24-1 and J usage is TRBJ2-5, with D unclear. V was pared by 1 base and J by 2 bases, with 22 bases between. Germline CDR1 reads KGHDR; CDR2 reads SFDVKD. There are 19 residues in the CDR3.

V is TRBV6-6 and J is TRBJ2-1; D is perhaps TRBD1 or TRBD2 (5 bases each). Germline V lookup: CDR1 MNHNY, CDR2 SVGAGI (reference sequence). CDR3 length: 13 residues. Trimming took off 9 bases at V and 5 bases at J, with 14 bases between the two ends. CDR3 nucleotide sequence: TGTGCCAGTACGGGACCGCCCAACAATGAGCAGTTCTTC. It encodes CASTGPPNNEQFF.

The genes are TRBV4-3 and TRBJ2-5; 9 bases agree with TRBD2. Germline V lookup: CDR1 LGHNA, CDR2 YSLEER. Trimming cost V 0 bases and J 2 bases; bases outside gene matches: 7. This CDR3 contains 17 residues. The CDR3 DNA reads as TGCGCCAGCAGCCAAGATGTAGCGGGAGTCCAACAAGAGACCCAGTACTTC. Translating it yields CASSQDVAGVQQETQYF.

This clonotype was seen many times. The chain recombines TRBV6-6 with TRBJ2-7, with D uncertain. The CDR3 is 12 amino acids. The ends were cut back, 4 bases at V and 6 bases at J, with 10 bases in the middle. Germline loops: CDR1 MNHNY, CDR2 SVGAGI (reference sequence). DNA of the CDR3: TGTGCCAGCAGTTTTCGGACGGCCGAGCAGTACTTC. Protein product: CASSFRTAEQYF.

This clonotype was recorded at least ten times. The chain uses TRBV29-1 and TRBJ1-5; TRBD1 might be the D (5 bases). The germline gives CDR1 SQVTM, CDR2 ANQGSEA. The CDR3 length is 14 residues. With 4 bases removed from V and 0 bases from J, the gap between germline ends came to 10 bases. The chain's CDR3 is CSVGSGNSNQPQHF. For the CDR3, the DNA is TGCAGCGTTGGTTCAGGGAATAGCAATCAGCCCCAGCATTTT.

This clonotype was picked up a small number of times. V and J are TRBV11-3 and TRBJ2-1, with a possible D match to TRBD2 (6 bases). Germline values: CDR1 SGHNT, CDR2 YENEEA. The CDR3 is made up of 14 amino acids. V gave up 8 bases and J gave up 5 bases, with 16 bases separating them. The CDR3 coding sequence is TGTGCCAGCCTCTTGGGAGGTAAAAACAATGAGCAGTTCTTC. It codes for CASLLGGKNNEQFF. The variable domain in full, completed from reference TRBV11-3 and TRBJ2-1, reads EAGVVQSPRYKIIEKKQPVAFWCNPISGHNTLYWYLQNLGQGPELLIRYENEEAVDDSQLPKDRFSAERLKGVDSTLKIQPAELGDSAVYLCASLLGGKNNEQFFGPGTRLTVL.

This chain joins TRBV6-5 and TRBJ2-1; 7 nucleotides align to TRBD1. The CDR3 is 16 amino acids. Germline CDR1 is MNHEY and CDR2 is SVGAGI. V lost 4 bases, J lost 6 bases, and 12 bases stayed unmatched. Here the CDR3 reads CASSLEDRASGNEQFF. DNA for the CDR3: TGTGCCAGCAGTTTAGAAGACAGGGCATCCGGCAATGAGCAGTTCTTC.

This clonotype was seen many times. The CDR3 DNA follows: TGTGCCAGCAGCGTACAGGGCCCCCATCCAGATACGCAGTATTTT. Translating gives CASSVQGPHPDTQYF. The chain recombines TRBV9 with TRBJ2-3; perhaps TRBD1 as D (5 bases). The CDR3 covers 15 residues. Trimming pared 1 base from V and 4 bases from J, leaving 13 bases between. CDR1 is SGDLS and CDR2 is YYNGEE in the germline V gene.

This clonotype came up many times. The gene calls are TRBV12-3 or TRBV12-4 and TRBJ2-5; TRBD2 matches 10 bases. Trimming cost V 7 bases and J 9 bases; bases outside gene matches: 11. The CDR3 consists of 14 residues. CDR3 nucleotide sequence: TGTGCCAGCACCGGACTAGCGGCCTCTTCGGCCCAGTACTTC. It is translated as CASTGLAASSAQYF.